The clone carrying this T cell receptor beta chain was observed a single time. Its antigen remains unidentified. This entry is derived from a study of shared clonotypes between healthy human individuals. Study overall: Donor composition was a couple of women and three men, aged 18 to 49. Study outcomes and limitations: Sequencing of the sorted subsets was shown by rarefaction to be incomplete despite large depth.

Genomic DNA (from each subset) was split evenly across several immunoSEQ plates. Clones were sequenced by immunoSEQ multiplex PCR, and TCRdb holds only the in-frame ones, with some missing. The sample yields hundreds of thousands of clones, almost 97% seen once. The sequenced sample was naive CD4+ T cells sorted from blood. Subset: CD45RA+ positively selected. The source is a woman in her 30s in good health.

Here the CDR3 reads CASTTTYRGINYGYTF. The CDR3 nucleotides are TGTGCCAGTACCACAACCTACAGGGGGATCAACTATGGCTACACCTTC. This chain connects TRBV19 to TRBJ1-2; 8 positions agree with TRBD1. CDR3 length equals 16 residues. Germline values: CDR1 LNHDA, CDR2 SQIVND (reference sequence). After removal of 7 bases from V and 2 bases from J, the junction contained 12 bases not matched to a gene.